Detailed here is one T cell receptor (beta chain). One end of the junction fails to match germline, which may point to a read error. The data are from a study of blood T cell repertoires in COVID-19. CDR1 is SGHNT, CDR2 YYREEE, per germline (reference sequence). The CDR3 has 15 residues. Profiled with immunoSEQ multiplex PCR; TCRdb holds only in-frame clones, not every one. The table has 65,000 to 95,000 clones, roughly 85% seen once. The rearrangement joins TRBV5-4 to TRBJ2-1, with D perhaps TRBD2 (6 bases). Sequenced: peripheral blood. The TCR comes from a man aged 25 to 40 with acute or convalescent COVID-19. CDR3 loop: CASSLGWDSHNEQFF. The CDR3 DNA sequence: TGTGCCAGCAGCTTGGGCTGGGACTCCCACAATGAGCAGTTCTTC.